The 3 T cell receptor beta chains in this list originate from one sample, sequenced in a study of OX40 agonist ivuxolimab in advanced cancers. TCRdb keeps only in-frame clones here, not all; method: immunoSEQ multiplex PCR. Of 30,000 to 35,000 clones detected, 80% to 85% appear once; the ten largest clones hold 1.2% to 1.5%. This specimen consisted of CD4+ or CD8+ T cells sorted from blood, obtained in a trial of the OX40 agonist ivuxolimab. The receptors were sampled from an adult with an advanced solid tumor such as melanoma, head and neck, liver or kidney cancer.

This clone has a handful of counts. This chain joins TRBV5-4 and TRBJ2-1, with D maybe TRBD2 (6 bases). Germline V gene lookup returns CDR1 SGHNT and CDR2 YYREEE (reference sequence). Trimming pared 1 base from V and 12 bases from J, leaving 20 bases between. This CDR3 region has 15 residues. CDR3 DNA: TGTGCCAGCAGCTTGTACTATACAGCAGCGGGCTCGCAGTTCTTC. Its translation: CASSLYYTAAGSQFF. The full variable domain, rest sourced from reference TRBV5-4 and TRBJ2-1, is ETGVTQSPTHLIKTRGQQVTLRCSSQSGHNTVSWYQQALGQGPQFIFQYYREEENGRGNFPPRFSGLQFPNYSSELNVNALELDDSALYLCASSLYYTAAGSQFFGPGTRLTVL.

The chain has TRBV9 and TRBJ1-1, with D possibly being TRBD1 (6 bases). This CDR3 is 15 amino acids long. Trimming shortened V by 0 bases and J by 10 bases, and 19 bases separated the two germline ends. CDR1 is SGDLS, CDR2 YYNGEE, per germline. The CDR3 here is CASSVDYRGTRGAFF. DNA for the CDR3: TGTGCCAGCAGCGTAGACTATCGGGGGACAAGGGGAGCTTTCTTT.

This clone showed up just a few times. The CDR3, as DNA: TGTGCCAGTAGTAGCGTCTCAAGCTCCTACAATGAGCAGTTCTTC. It yields the protein CASSSVSSSYNEQFF. This chain joins TRBV19 and TRBJ2-1, with D unclear. Per the germline V gene, CDR1 is LNHDA and CDR2 is SQIVND (reference sequence). Between the trimmed V and J ends, which lost 4 bases and 0 bases, there was a span of 10 bases. The length of the CDR3 is 15 residues. Based on the CDR3 plus reference TRBV19 and TRBJ2-1, the full variable domain is DGGITQSPKYLFRKEGQNVTLSCEQNLNHDAMYWYRQDPGQGLRLIYYSQIVNDFQKGDIAEGYSVSREKKESFPLTVTSAQKNPTAFYLCASSSVSSSYNEQFFGPGTRLTVL.